Given below is one TCR beta chain in context. Its antigen remains unidentified. These data come from a study of shared clonotypes between healthy human individuals. The donor cohort consisted entirely of Caucasian adults residing in Nashville, Tennessee. Trimming cost V 2 bases and J 2 bases; bases outside gene matches: 9. Per the germline V gene, CDR1 is MNHEY and CDR2 is SMNVEV (reference sequence). The CDR3 totals 16 residues. Produced via immunoSEQ multiplex PCR; TCRdb's table is partial and in-frame only. Seen here are about 1.5 million clones, 98% observed once, and the top ten hold around 0.47%. Study-wide results and caveats: Larger estimated richness was generally recorded for naive subsets relative to memory subsets.

This receptor was identified in a man aged 25-40 years in good health. The gene calls are TRBV27 and TRBJ2-7; 7 nucleotides match TRBD2. Sample: naive CD4+ T cells sorted from blood. Subset here: CD45RA+ positively selected. CDR3 amino acids: CASSLLAGATPYEQYF. The CDR3 DNA sequence: TGTGCCAGCAGTTTACTCGCGGGAGCTACCCCCTACGAGCAGTACTTC.